This T cell receptor (beta chain) was sequenced in a study of T cells in Graves' hyperthyroidism and ophthalmopathy. Stable Graves' hyperthyroidism meant no ophthalmopathy progression within 18 months. Orbital computed tomography and thyroid ultrasound, together with serum TRAb and thyroxine and clinical symptoms, were used for diagnoses. General study results and limits: In the blood, most expanded thyroid clonotypes above 0.001 appeared as well.

This clonotype was counted ten times or more. Its antigen remains unidentified. RNA transcripts gave rise to amplified TCR beta CDR3 regions. With the HTBI primer set, the TCR CDR3 went through a first round of RT-PCR. A single record per CDR3 protein comes from TCRdb applying MiXCR to the multiplex PCR reads. The data show 400,000 to 550,000 distinct CDR3 sequences, approximately 15% seen once. This CDR3 comprises 14 residues. Losses at the gene ends were 4 bases for V and 0 bases for J; bases not matched to a gene: 3. Looked up from germline, CDR1 is SGHAT and CDR2 is FQNNGV. Input material: blood. The sequence was obtained from a woman between 18 and 29 years old with Graves' hyperthyroidism. The J gene is TRBJ2-7, the V gene TRBV11-2; 7 bases are shared with TRBD2. The CDR3 is CASSYGRISYEQYF. In nucleotides, the CDR3 is TGTGCCAGCAGCTACGGGAGGATCTCCTACGAGCAGTACTTC.